These T cell receptor beta chains were read from a single sample in a study of regulatory T cells in long-lasting Graves disease. TCRdb analysed the multiplex PCR reads with MiXCR anew, one entry per CDR3 protein. Altogether some 230,000 distinct CDR3 sequences are present, about 18% being singletons, with the ten largest covering approximately 20%. Sequences were derived from peripheral blood mononuclear cells (PBMCs), sampled at new diagnosis, from a patient treated with antithyroid drugs. All receptors derive from a female donor with Graves disease. Both conserved end residues are part of each CDR3. D genes are given only for firm matches. Size tells how often a clone was seen (once, few, many) or the class of an expanded clone, and some rows leave it out.

many	TRBV12-3/TRBV12-4	-	TRBJ2-7	TGTGCCAGCAGTTTTCTGGGCTCCGTTGCGTACGAGCAGTACTTC	CASSFLGSVAYEQYF
many	TRBV20-1	-	TRBJ2-1	TGCAGTGCTAGACGGGAGTATGAGCAGTTCTTC	CSARREYEQFF
-	TRBV27	-	TRBJ2-2	TGTGCCAGCAAATTTCAGGAGTACACCGGGGAGCTGTTTTTT	CASKFQEYTGELFF
-	TRBV30	-	TRBJ1-6	TGTGCCTGGGACATTTTGGGCGGAGGTCCACCCCTCCACTTT	CAWDILGGGPPLHF
many	TRBV11-2	-	TRBJ1-5	TGTGCCAGCAGCTTTACCGACGGCCAGCCCCAGCATTTT	CASSFTDGQPQHF
many	TRBV7-9	TRBD1	TRBJ1-1	TGTGCCAGCAGCTTAGAGGGACAGTACACTGAAGCTTTCTTT	CASSLEGQYTEAFF
many	TRBV20-1	-	TRBJ2-7	TGCAGTGCTAGAGATGACGGAGGCCCGGTGAACTTC	CSARDDGGPVNF
many	TRBV27	-	TRBJ2-1	TGTGCCAGCAGTTTACCTCAAATAGGGGGCAATGAGCAGTTCTTC	CASSLPQIGGNEQFF
many	TRBV3-1	-	TRBJ1-3	TGTGCCAGCAGCCCCCCCCACGGGTTTGGAAACACCATATATTTT	CASSPPHGFGNTIYF
many	TRBV7-2	-	TRBJ2-3	TGTGCCAGCAGCCCCCAGGGAGCGAACACAGATACGCAGTATTTT	CASSPQGANTDTQYF
few	TRBV20-1	TRBD2	TRBJ2-2	TGCAGTGTTGAGCTAGCGGGGCGCCCCGGGGAGCTGTTTTTT	CSVELAGRPGELFF
-	TRBV7-7	-	TRBJ2-1	TGTGCTAGCAGCCAGGGCAGGGGGGATGAGCAGTTCTTC	CASSQGRGDEQFF
many	TRBV7-3	-	TRBJ2-3	TGTGCCAGCAGCCTCAGGCTGAGCACAGATACGCAGTATTTT	CASSLRLSTDTQYF
-	TRBV20-1	-	TRBJ2-3	TGCAGTGCTGATAGCGAGACTGTCACAGATACGCAGTATTTT	CSADSETVTDTQYF
-	TRBV19	-	TRBJ1-1	TGTGCCAGTAGTCTAAGGACGCCCGACCCGAACACTGAAGCTTTCTTT	CASSLRTPDPNTEAFF
-	TRBV19	TRBD1	TRBJ2-7	TGTGCCAGTAGTGCCGGGACAGGGTCCGAGCAGTACTTC	CASSAGTGSEQYF
many	TRBV28	-	TRBJ2-1	TGTGCCAGCAGTCCCCCCTTGGTTACTACCGGGAGTCGGCAGTTCTTC	CASSPPLVTTGSRQFF
many	TRBV4-1	-	TRBJ1-6	TGCGCCAGCAGCCAACCCGGTTCCGGCTGGTATAATTCACCCCTCCACTTT	CASSQPGSGWYNSPLHF
many	TRBV15	-	TRBJ1-4	TGTGCCACCAGCAGAGATTTAACGGGGGGGGAAAAACTGTTTTTT	CATSRDLTGGEKLFF
many	TRBV11-2	-	TRBJ1-3	TGTGCCAGCAGCAAACAGGGTGCTGGAAACACCATATATTTT	CASSKQGAGNTIYF
once	TRBV11-3	TRBD2	TRBJ2-1	TGTGCCAGCAGCTTAGGTATCGGGACTAGCTTCTATGAGCAGTTCTTC	CASSLGIGTSFYEQFF
many	TRBV2	TRBD2	TRBJ2-2	TGTGCCAGCAGTGCGCTAGCGGGTAACACCGGGGAGCTGTTTTTT	CASSALAGNTGELFF
many	TRBV6-5	-	TRBJ1-4	TGTGCCAGCAGTTGGGGGGGAGGCCCCAATGAAAAACTGTTTTTT	CASSWGGGPNEKLFF
many	TRBV19	TRBD2	TRBJ2-2	TGTGCCAGTAGTATTTTAGCGGGAGTGCTTACCGGGGAGCTGTTTTTT	CASSILAGVLTGELFF
many	TRBV24-1	-	TRBJ1-1	TGTGCCACCAGTGATCCGGGGGGGTTAGAAGCTTTCTTT	CATSDPGGLEAFF
-	TRBV5-4	-	TRBJ2-6	TGTGCCAGCAGCGTCCAACAGGGCGGCGGGGCCAACGTCCTGACTTTC	CASSVQQGGGANVLTF
many	TRBV6-2/TRBV6-3	TRBD1	TRBJ2-3	TGTGCCAGCAGTTACTACAGGGGAGCAGATACGCAGTATTTT	CASSYYRGADTQYF
many	TRBV2	TRBD1	TRBJ2-7	TGTGCCAGCACCTTGGGACAGCACTCCTACGAGCAGTACTTC	CASTLGQHSYEQYF
many	TRBV18	-	TRBJ2-1	TGTGCCAGCTCACCACAGGAGGGTTATACCTACAATGAGCAGTTCTTC	CASSPQEGYTYNEQFF
-	TRBV27	-	TRBJ1-2	TGTGCCAGCAGCCAAGACAGTATCGGCTACACCTTC	CASSQDSIGYTF
few	TRBV9	TRBD1	TRBJ2-3	TGTGCCAGCAGCGTACAGGGGGCGATAGATACGCAGTATTTT	CASSVQGAIDTQYF
many	TRBV5-1	TRBD1	TRBJ2-1	TGCGCCAGCAGCTTGGCGGGGACAGGGTGGGATGAGCAGTTCTTC	CASSLAGTGWDEQFF
many	TRBV2	-	TRBJ1-2	TGTGCCAGCGCCCGTCGGTGGGAATCTAACTATGGCTACACCTTC	CASARRWESNYGYTF
-	TRBV11-2	TRBD1	TRBJ1-6	TGCGCCAGCAGCCCCGGGACAGCCTATAATTCACCCCTCCGCTTT	CASSPGTAYNSPLRF
-	TRBV28	-	TRBJ2-2	TGTGCCAGCAGTTTCTGGGGCGTCGGCACCGGGGAGCTGTTTTTT	CASSFWGVGTGELFF
many	TRBV19	TRBD1	TRBJ2-6	TGTGCCAGTAGTAAACAGGGGCCTGGGGCCAACGTCCTGACTTTC	CASSKQGPGANVLTF
many	TRBV20-1	TRBD2	TRBJ2-5	TGCAGTGCTAGAGATCTAGCGGGAGTGGAAGAGACCCAGTACTTC	CSARDLAGVEETQYF
-	TRBV27	TRBD2	TRBJ2-3	TGTGCCAGCAGTTTATCGCACACGACTAGCGGGAGCGGCCCCACAGATACGCAGTATTTT	CASSLSHTTSGSGPTDTQYF
many	TRBV11-1	TRBD1	TRBJ2-5	TGTGCCAGCAGCTTCCAGGGACAGCAAGAGACCCAGTACTTC	CASSFQGQQETQYF
-	TRBV5-4	TRBD2	TRBJ2-7	TGTGCCAGCAGGACTAGCGGGAGGGCCGGGTACGAGCAGTACTTC	CASRTSGRAGYEQYF
many	TRBV7-9	-	TRBJ1-3	TGTGCCAGCAGCTTACAGGGGCTCGACTCTGGAAACACCATATATTTT	CASSLQGLDSGNTIYF
many	TRBV9	TRBD1	TRBJ2-6	TGTGCCAGCAGCCCCCGGACAGGGTGGGGGGCCAACGTCCTGACTTTC	CASSPRTGWGANVLTF
many	TRBV29-1	TRBD1	TRBJ1-2	TGCAGCGTTGAAGCCCCCTCGGCTGGGACAGGGGCCTATGGCTACACCTTC	CSVEAPSAGTGAYGYTF
-	TRBV11-2	TRBD2	TRBJ2-3	TGTGCCAGCGGGACTAGCGGGAGGGCCGTAGATACGCAGTATTTT	CASGTSGRAVDTQYF
few	TRBV7-2	TRBD1	TRBJ2-5	TGTGCCAGCAGCTCACCCGGGACAGGGAAAGGAGAGACCCAGTACTTC	CASSSPGTGKGETQYF
many	TRBV14	-	TRBJ2-1	TGTGCCAGCAGCCAAGGAATGGGCGGGGCCCGCTACAATGAGCAGTTCTTC	CASSQGMGGARYNEQFF
many	TRBV15	-	TRBJ2-7	TGTGCCACCAGCAGAGATTTAGGGGACTCCTACGAGCAGTACTTC	CATSRDLGDSYEQYF
many	TRBV7-2	TRBD2	TRBJ2-7	TGTGCCAGCAGCCCTACCTCGACTAGCGGGAGCAGGTACGAGCAGTACTTC	CASSPTSTSGSRYEQYF
many	TRBV7-3	-	TRBJ2-3	TGTGCCAGCAGCCCCTGGGGTCTGGGGCTATCCGGTACGCAGTATTTT	CASSPWGLGLSGTQYF
many	TRBV19	TRBD2	TRBJ2-3	TGTGCCAGCCAGGGACTAGCGGCAGATACGCAGTATTTT	CASQGLAADTQYF
many	TRBV30	TRBD1	TRBJ2-7	TGTGCCTGGAGTGTACCCGGACAGGGCGACAAGCAGTACTTC	CAWSVPGQGDKQYF
-	TRBV27	-	TRBJ1-1	TGTGCCAGTAGCCCTAAGGGCACTGAAGCTTTCTTT	CASSPKGTEAFF
many	TRBV19	-	TRBJ1-4	TGTGCCAGTAGTCCAACAAACAAGGCAACTAATGAAAAACTGTTTTTT	CASSPTNKATNEKLFF
many	TRBV6-5	TRBD2	TRBJ2-1	TGTGCCAGCAGTTACCAGCGGGAGGGCAATGAGCAGTTCTTC	CASSYQREGNEQFF
many	TRBV20-1	-	TRBJ2-7	TGCAGTGTTGAGGGTGGTGGCAGTTACGAGCAGTACTTC	CSVEGGGSYEQYF
many	TRBV2	-	TRBJ2-7	TGTGCCAGCAGGGTTGGGTCGGGAGACGAGCAGTACTTC	CASRVGSGDEQYF
many	TRBV28	-	TRBJ2-1	TGTGCCAGCGGGTTCAATGAGCAGTTCTTC	CASGFNEQFF
many	TRBV20-1	-	TRBJ2-5	TGCAGTGCGGATCGGGGGAAAGGGGAGACCCAGTACTTC	CSADRGKGETQYF
many	TRBV7-3	-	TRBJ2-3	TGTGCCAGCAGCTTAACCGGTAATGGGGCAGATACGCAGTATTTT	CASSLTGNGADTQYF